These 28 T cell receptor beta chains were all obtained from the same sample, sequenced in a study of CD8 T cells in ankylosing spondylitis. TCRdb reprocessed the 5' RACE reads via MiXCR and lists one record per CDR3 protein. The sample includes about 540,000 distinct CDR3 sequences, 9.5% to 15% of them seen just once. Study results and limitations: Seemingly distinctive of ankylosing spondylitis blood was a TCR beta motif formed by eight highly homologous variants.

Antigens of these TCRs are unknown. The specimen sequenced was blood, either unsorted or a sorted T cell fraction (not recorded which). The receptors originated from a male donor with ankylosing spondylitis.

There are many counts of this clonotype. This chain's CDR3 is CASSQGLGQETQYF. The CDR3 nucleotides read TGTGCCAGCAGCCAAGGGCTCGGACAAGAGACCCAGTACTTC. This chain links TRBV5-6 with TRBJ2-5; D call uncertain. The CDR3 covers 14 residues. Looked up from germline, CDR1 is SGHDT and CDR2 is YYEEEE. V dropped 4 bases and J dropped 2 bases, with 12 bases sitting between them.

The chain has TRBV5-1 and TRBJ2-1; 7 bases are shared with TRBD2. The CDR3 runs to 14 residues. The V segment lost 4 bases and the J segment 5 bases; nucleotides outside the gene matches: 6. Germline V gene sequence: CDR1 SGHRS, CDR2 YFSETQ. As DNA, the CDR3 is TGCGCCAGCAGCGGAGGACTAGTGAACAATGAGCAGTTCTTC. Translation gives CASSGGLVNNEQFF.

Note on this clonotype: This could be a read error, since a much larger clone is one nucleotide away. The rearrangement links TRBV20-1 to TRBJ2-1; D unresolved. V shed 0 bases and J shed 8 bases, with 5 bases lying between them. Per germline, CDR1 DFQATT and CDR2 SNEGSKA (reference sequence). The CDR3 spans 11 residues. CDR3 nucleotide sequence: TGCAGTGCTAGAGATCTCTATGAGCAGTTCTTC. It codes for CSARDLYEQFF.

There are a few counts of this clonotype. This chain links TRBV2 with TRBJ2-7; 7 bases fit TRBD1. The V gene end was trimmed by 7 bases and the J gene end by 7 bases; junction bases not matched to a gene: 13. Per germline, CDR1 SNHLY and CDR2 FYNNEI. CDR3 length equals 14 residues. CDR3 DNA: TGTGCCAGCAAAGGAAACAGGGGAGTAGAAGAGCAGTACTTC. Its translation is CASKGNRGVEEQYF.

This clonotype turned up a few times. The rearrangement uses TRBV25-1 and TRBJ1-2; D not certain. The CDR3 consists of 14 residues. Germline V gene lookup returns CDR1 MGHDK and CDR2 SYGVNS. V gave up 6 bases and J gave up 8 bases, with 19 bases separating them. The CDR3 sequence is CASSPGGRYRGYTF. CDR3 DNA: TGTGCCAGCAGCCCAGGCGGGAGGTATCGGGGCTACACCTTC.

The chain is built from TRBV24-1 and TRBJ2-5, with TRBD2 matching over 9 bases. From germline, CDR1 is KGHDR and CDR2 SFDVKD. V was clipped by 4 bases and J by 1 base; unmatched bases: 3. This CDR3 is built from 15 residues. The CDR3, as DNA: TGTGCCACCAGTGACCAGACTAGCGGCCAAGAGACCCAGTACTTC. Encoded protein: CATSDQTSGQETQYF.

The chain carries TRBV12-3 or TRBV12-4 and TRBJ2-2; D is uncertain. This CDR3 spans 12 amino acids. V was trimmed by 7 bases and J by 1 base, leaving 4 bases between them. In DNA form, the CDR3 reads TGTGCCAGCAACGGGAACACCGGGGAGCTGTTTTTT. Translation: CASNGNTGELFF.

The chain joins TRBV19 to TRBJ2-7; D is undetermined. There are 11 residues in the CDR3. Germline loops: CDR1 LNHDA, CDR2 SQIVND (reference sequence). Trimming stripped 4 bases from V and 4 bases from J, with 5 bases between. Here the CDR3 DNA reads TGTGCCAGTAGTACGGAATACGAGCAGTACTTC. Residues: CASSTEYEQYF.

The chain has TRBV6-1 and TRBJ1-5; the match to TRBD1 covers 10 bases. Per the germline V gene, CDR1 is MNHNS and CDR2 is SASEGT. CDR3 length: 16 amino acids. Trimming at V came to 2 bases and at J to 2 bases, leaving 3 bases not matched to a gene. The CDR3 loop reads CASSERQGAGNQPQHF. The DNA of the CDR3 is TGTGCCAGCAGTGAAAGACAGGGGGCGGGCAATCAGCCCCAGCATTTT.

A few counts support this clonotype. The J gene is TRBJ1-1, the V gene TRBV5-1; TRBD1 aligns across 8 bases. CDR1 SGHRS and CDR2 YFSETQ come from the germline V gene. The CDR3 length is 14 residues. Trimming removed 2 bases from V and 4 bases from J; junction bases left unmatched: 4. The CDR3 DNA reads as TGCGCCAGCAGCTTCGTACAGGGGGGCACTGAAGCTTTCTTT. Encoded protein: CASSFVQGGTEAFF.

This chain uses TRBV11-1 with TRBJ2-1, with D tentatively TRBD2 (6 bases). The CDR3 is made up of 19 amino acids. V lost 9 bases, J lost 2 bases, and 29 bases lay in between. Germline V gene data show CDR1 as SGHAT and CDR2 as FQDESV (reference sequence). CDR3 DNA sequence: TGTGCCAGTCAGCGGATGTCGATCTGGGCGGGACGTACCTACAATGAGCAGTTCTTC. Residues: CASQRMSIWAGRTYNEQFF.

This clonotype came up a few times. V is TRBV11-2 and J is TRBJ2-1, with D unresolved. Germline CDR1 SGHAT, CDR2 FQNNGV. The V end lost 2 bases, the J end lost 6 bases, and 14 bases lay between the germline ends. This CDR3 has 15 residues. The CDR3 sequence is CASSLNLMDLNEQFF. In DNA form, the CDR3 reads TGTGCCAGCAGCTTAAACCTTATGGACCTCAATGAGCAGTTCTTC.

The chain employs TRBV14 and TRBJ2-3; TRBD1 matches at 8 bases. The CDR3 extends over 15 amino acids. Germline V gene sequence: CDR1 SGHDN, CDR2 FVKESK. J gave up 5 bases and V 4 bases, and 8 bases lay outside the gene matches. The CDR3 reads CASSLQGALGDTQYF. CDR3 nucleotides: TGTGCCAGCAGCCTTCAGGGGGCGCTGGGAGATACGCAGTATTTT.

This clonotype came up a few times. This rearrangement joins TRBV5-5 to TRBJ1-2; possible D gene TRBD1, 5 bases. Trimming took off 3 bases at V and 4 bases at J, with 10 bases between the two ends. CDR1 and CDR2 from the germline V gene are SGHKS and YYEKEE (reference sequence). The CDR3 is made up of 13 amino acids. CDR3 amino acids: CASSSRAIYGYTF. DNA for the CDR3: TGTGCCAGCAGCTCCAGGGCAATCTATGGCTACACCTTC.

This clonotype came up a few times. The chain recombines TRBV20-1 with TRBJ2-3, with 9 bases aligning to TRBD2. Germline lookup yields CDR1 DFQATT and CDR2 SNEGSKA (reference sequence). The length of the CDR3 is 14 residues. V trimming: 5 bases; J trimming: 4 bases; junction bases outside the gene matches: 7. The chain's CDR3 is CSAFSGSGADTQYF. Written as DNA, the CDR3 is TGCAGTGCTTTTAGCGGGAGTGGGGCAGATACGCAGTATTTT.

This clonotype showed up just a few times. V gene TRBV11-2 combines with J gene TRBJ2-3, with 10 bases matching TRBD2. V was pared by 3 bases and J by 0 bases, with 9 bases of the junction left unmatched. This CDR3 region has 18 residues. Germline CDR1 reads SGHAT; CDR2 reads FQNNGV. Written as DNA, the CDR3 is TGTGCCAGCAGCTTTCGGCCTAGCGGGAGAGGGAGCACAGATACGCAGTATTTT. This gives the protein CASSFRPSGRGSTDTQYF.

The V and J genes are TRBV20-1 and TRBJ1-1; unclear D gene. This CDR3 region has 13 residues. Germline CDR1 reads DFQATT; CDR2 reads SNEGSKA (reference sequence). V was shortened by 4 bases and J by 3 bases, with 12 bases between the two germline ends. CDR3 sequence (DNA): TGCAGTGCTATCTTCCCAGATCACACTGAAGCTTTCTTT. The encoded protein is CSAIFPDHTEAFF.

The rearrangement joins TRBV10-3 to TRBJ2-2, with 8 positions matching TRBD1. The CDR3 runs to 16 residues. Looked up from germline, CDR1 is ENHRY and CDR2 is SYGVKD. Trimming took 4 bases from V and 2 from J; bases not matched to a gene: 6. CDR3 bases: TGTGCCATCAGTGTCAGGGGGACAGGAAACACCGGGGAGCTGTTTTTT. Translating it yields CAISVRGTGNTGELFF.

The J gene is TRBJ2-1, the V gene TRBV3-1, with 7 positions matching TRBD2. Germline V lookup: CDR1 LGHDT, CDR2 YNNKEL (reference sequence). This CDR3 has 15 residues. V lost 1 base, J lost 7 bases, and 7 bases stayed unmatched. CDR3 DNA sequence: TGTGCCAGCAGCCAAGGGTGGGAGGGTCGGAATGAGCAGTTCTTC. Protein sequence: CASSQGWEGRNEQFF.

The V gene is TRBV7-2, the J gene TRBJ1-1, with D unresolved. The CDR3 extends over 15 amino acids. Germline values: CDR1 SGHTA, CDR2 FQGNSA. V was pared by 2 bases and J by 1 base, with 11 bases between. DNA of the CDR3: TGTGCCAGCAGCTTATCCCCGGAATGGAACACTGAAGCTTTCTTT. Translating gives CASSLSPEWNTEAFF.

This chain connects TRBV11-2 to TRBJ2-6; D remains unclear. V was shortened by 5 bases and J by 6 bases, with 14 bases between the two germline ends. This CDR3 has 15 amino acids. CDR1 and CDR2 (germline): SGHAT, FQNNGV. The CDR3 DNA sequence: TGTGCCAGCAGCCCCTCTCCGGCCGAGGCCAACGTCCTGACTTTC. Its translation is CASSPSPAEANVLTF.

The chain carries TRBV12-3 or TRBV12-4 and TRBJ2-1; 7 bases fit TRBD2. Trimming removed 6 bases from V and 14 bases from J; junction bases left unmatched: 10. The CDR3 runs 12 residues. CDR3 loop: CASSPPEGGEFF. CDR3 DNA sequence: TGTGCCAGCAGCCCACCCGAGGGAGGGGAGTTCTTC.

The genes are TRBV3-1 and TRBJ2-7; D gene uncertain. CDR1 LGHDT and CDR2 YNNKEL come from the germline V gene (reference sequence). Deletions cut 5 bases from V and 6 bases from J, with 5 bases between. This CDR3 spans 10 amino acids. In DNA, the CDR3 is TGTGCCAGCAGCGTGTGCGAGCAGTACGTC. As protein: CASSVCEQYV.

V gene TRBV7-9 combines with J gene TRBJ2-5; 7 bases agree with TRBD2. Germline V gene sequence: CDR1 SEHNR, CDR2 FQNEAQ (reference sequence). CDR3 size: 11 residues. The J segment lost 4 bases and the V segment lost 11 bases, leaving 4 bases of the junction unmatched. The CDR3 DNA follows: TGTGCCGGCGGGAGAGGAGAGACCCAGTACTTC. Translating it yields CAGGRGETQYF.

This chain connects TRBV20-1 to TRBJ1-6; possibly TRBD1 for D (5 bases). This CDR3 comprises 13 residues. CDR1 and CDR2 (germline): DFQATT, SNEGSKA (reference sequence). Deletions cut 3 bases from V and 10 bases from J, with 13 bases between. The CDR3 here is CSARRGVDSPLHF. The CDR3 nucleotides are TGCAGTGCTAGGCGGGGGGTGGACTCACCCCTCCACTTT.

The V gene is TRBV12-5, the J gene TRBJ2-1, with TRBD2 matching 8 bases. This CDR3 has 14 amino acids. The germline V gene has CDR1 LGHNT and CDR2 FRNRAP. The V gene end was trimmed by 2 bases and the J gene end by 7 bases; junction bases not matched to a gene: 4. CDR3 nucleotide sequence: TGTGCTAGTGGTTTGCGGGAGGGTAGTAATGAGCAGTTCTTC. Protein product: CASGLREGSNEQFF.

In this sample, this clonotype turned up many times. The rearrangement uses TRBV6-1 and TRBJ2-1, with 9 bases aligning to TRBD2. After removal of 6 bases from V and 8 bases from J, the junction contained 8 bases not matched to a gene. The CDR3 runs 14 residues. CDR1 is MNHNS, CDR2 SASEGT, per germline. Here the CDR3 DNA reads TGTGCCAGCAGCCTTAGCGGGAGCACGGATGAGCAGTTCTTC. The encoded protein is CASSLSGSTDEQFF.

This chain joins TRBV5-1 and TRBJ2-7; 9 nucleotides match TRBD2. The CDR3 covers 15 residues. After removal of 1 base from V and 5 bases from J, the junction contained 7 bases not matched to a gene. Germline lookup yields CDR1 SGHRS and CDR2 YFSETQ. The CDR3 coding sequence is TGCGCCAGCAGCTTGCTTGCGGGAGGGTCTGACGAGCAGTACGTC. Protein product: CASSLLAGGSDEQYV.